This TCR beta chain was recorded in a study of cytomegalovirus exposure and HLA in healthy donors. The PCR contained 60 Vbeta and 13 Jbeta primers. Sequencing used immunoSEQ multiplex PCR; TCRdb keeps in-frame clones, though not all of them. The sample includes some 150,000 clones, 65% to 90% seen only once; the top ten take 6.6%. The TCR was taken from a woman aged 45 to 65 in good health and CMV-seropositive. The sequenced sample was PBMCs.

Here the CDR3 DNA reads TGTGCCAGCAGCGTTATAGCGGGGGGGTTGGATACGCAGTATTTT. Amino acid sequence: CASSVIAGGLDTQYF. This chain uses TRBV9 with TRBJ2-3; 11 bases line up with TRBD2. The junction had 5 bases not matched to a gene; V was cut back by 2 bases and J by 6 bases. Germline V gene data show CDR1 as SGDLS and CDR2 as YYNGEE. CDR3 length: 15 residues.